Presented here are 4 T cell receptor beta chains from one specimen sequenced in a study of T cells in Graves' hyperthyroidism and ophthalmopathy. What was amplified from RNA transcripts were TCR beta CDR3 regions. TCR CDR3 regions were first amplified by RT-PCR with HTBI primers. Using its own MiXCR run on the multiplex PCR reads, TCRdb lists one record per CDR3 protein. The sample lists about 420,000 distinct CDR3 sequences, roughly an eighth occurring once. Material for sequencing was blood. These TCRs come from a woman aged 18-29 years with Graves' hyperthyroidism.

The chain joins TRBV6-1 to TRBJ2-7, with 10 bases that match TRBD2. Germline CDR1 and CDR2: MNHNS and SASEGT. V lost 1 base, J lost 5 bases, and 14 bases stayed unmatched. There are 18 residues in the CDR3. The CDR3 DNA follows: TGTGCCAGCAGTGAAGTGGCTGCCGTGGTAGCGGGAGGACACGAGCAGTACTTC. Translation: CASSEVAAVVAGGHEQYF.

This clonotype has a count of ten or more. This chain connects TRBV20-1 to TRBJ2-3; D call uncertain. The germline V and J ends were trimmed by 3 bases and 3 bases, with 10 bases remaining between them. The CDR3 spans 13 residues. From germline, CDR1 is DFQATT and CDR2 SNEGSKA (reference sequence). CDR3 loop: CSARPIVTDTQYF. The CDR3 DNA sequence: TGCAGTGCTAGGCCTATAGTTACAGATACGCAGTATTTT.

This clonotype was seen many times. The genes are TRBV28 and TRBJ2-5; 10 bases align to TRBD2. The germline V gene encodes CDR1 MDHEN and CDR2 SYDVKM. The CDR3 runs to 14 residues. Trimming took 5 bases from V and 5 from J; bases not matched to a gene: 5. CDR3 protein: CASSERGGVETQYF. CDR3 nucleotides: TGTGCCAGCAGTGAGCGGGGGGGAGTGGAGACCCAGTACTTC. Full variable domain (outside the CDR3, taken from reference TRBV28 and TRBJ2-5): DVKVTQSSRYLVKRTGEKVFLECVQDMDHENMFWYRQDPGLGLRLIYFSYDVKMKEKGDIPEGYSVSREKKERFSLILESASTNQTSMYLCASSERGGVETQYFGPGTRLLVL.

At least ten counts were recorded for this clonotype. The junction differs from germline at one of its ends, possibly a read error. This rearrangement joins TRBV5-1 to TRBJ2-5; TRBD2 is a possible D gene (6 bases). The CDR3 has 13 amino acids. Germline CDR1 reads SGHRS; CDR2 reads YFSETQ. CDR3 sequence: CASSLGGGETQYF. The CDR3 nucleotides are TGTGCCAGCAGCTTAGGAGGAGGGGAGACCCAGTACTTC.